One T cell receptor delta chain is described in this entry. Its target antigen remains unknown. The input lacks base qualities; no much larger clone sits a single base away. The source of the sample is a study of fetal and pediatric gammadelta thymocytes (dated by TCRdb to 2022 to 2024). For the study in its entirety: The bulk gammadelta thymocyte repertoires combined previously published and newly generated, unpublished data and were used to strengthen a single-cell study of gammadelta thymocyte development. To increase subject numbers and strengthen the CDR3 publicity analysis, bulk TCR repertoire data were added. The bulk gammadelta thymocyte repertoire set covered 10 or so subjects in total, 3 fetal thymus donors and 7 pediatric thymus donors. Unpublished data were combined with previously published data (refs 27,28) to make up the bulk gammadelta thymocyte repertoires.

What the study reported, not specific to this receptor: Compared with post-natal repertoires, fetal gammadelta thymocyte repertoires had previously been reported to be enriched for TRDV2, TRGV8 and TRGV9 usage, low N additions and public CDR3s.

Thymocytes were stained with Zombie NIR viability dye plus antibodies to CD3 (UCHT1), TCRgammadelta (11F2), TCRVgamma9 (IMMU360) and TCRVdelta2 (IMMU389). Bulk TRD and TRG CDR3 repertoires were generated separately from sorted Vgamma9Vdelta2 and nonVgamma9Vdelta2 gammadelta thymocytes of human fetal and pediatric thymuses. In Belgium, pediatric thymus tissue was obtained from children undergoing cardiac surgery. The ages of the pediatric thymus donors in the study ranged between 1 and 11 years. Thymic cell suspensions were prepared from fetal and post-natal thymuses as described previously. Vgamma9Vdelta2 thymocytes were sorted as CD3+ gammadeltaTCR+ Vgamma9+ Vdelta2+ cells. Cell sorting was done on a FACS Aria III cell sorter (BD Biosciences). The instrument given in TCRdb is Illumina MiSeq. Turning to the authors' computational methods: For publicity analysis, the Vgamma9Vdelta2 and nonVgamma9Vdelta2 bulk CDR3 files of each subject were merged into one combined repertoire per subject. CDR3 publicity was given a score from 0 to 19 by checking each amino acid sequence across 9 single-cell datasets and nine to eleven bulk repertoires with base R and dplyr. TCRdb recomputed clones from the public reads with CATT; identical DNA rows were then combined. In this record, the V and J calls reflect TCRdb's handling and not the investigators' own analysis. Here the sample has 1,500 to 2,000 delta-chain clones; over 12% occur a single time. The ten largest clonotypes hold around 7% of the sample.

Unmatched junction bases come to 17, with V trimmed by 3 bases and J by 1 base. Reading the germline V gene gives CDR1 GEAIGNYY and CDR2 EKD. Counted from cysteine to phenylalanine, this CDR3 has 20 amino acids. Just CDR3 DNA is preserved here, 60 bases in frame from base 1. The rearranged segments are TRDV2 and TRDJ1; 12 central bases correspond to TRDD3. The J gene, absent from TCRdb, was called here by matching the DNA to germline. The receptor's source is a child who underwent cardiac surgery and was recorded as healthy. The source material was Vgamma9Vdelta2 gamma-delta T cells from the thymus. Explained via the paper, the cell subset or site label denotes: sorted CD3+gammadeltaTCR+Vgamma9+Vdelta2+ thymocytes. The sequenced DNA is TGTGCCTGTGACTCTCGTACTGGGGGATACACAAGGGAGCCCACCGATAAACTCATCTTT. It translates to CACDSRTGGYTREPTDKLIF.